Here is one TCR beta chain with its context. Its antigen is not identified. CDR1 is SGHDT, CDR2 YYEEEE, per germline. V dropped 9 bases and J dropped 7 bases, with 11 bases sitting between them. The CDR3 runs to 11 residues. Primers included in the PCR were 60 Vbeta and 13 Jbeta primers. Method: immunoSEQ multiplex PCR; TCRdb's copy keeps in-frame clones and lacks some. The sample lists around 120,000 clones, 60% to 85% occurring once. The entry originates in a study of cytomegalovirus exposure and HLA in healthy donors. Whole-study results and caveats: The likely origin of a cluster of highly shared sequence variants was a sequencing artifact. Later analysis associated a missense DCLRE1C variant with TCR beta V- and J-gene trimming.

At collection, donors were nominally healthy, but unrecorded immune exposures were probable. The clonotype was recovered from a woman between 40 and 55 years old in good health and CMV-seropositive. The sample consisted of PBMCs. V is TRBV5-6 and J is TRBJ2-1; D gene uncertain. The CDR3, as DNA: TGTGCCACCCACAACGGGAATGAGCAGTTCTTC. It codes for CATHNGNEQFF.